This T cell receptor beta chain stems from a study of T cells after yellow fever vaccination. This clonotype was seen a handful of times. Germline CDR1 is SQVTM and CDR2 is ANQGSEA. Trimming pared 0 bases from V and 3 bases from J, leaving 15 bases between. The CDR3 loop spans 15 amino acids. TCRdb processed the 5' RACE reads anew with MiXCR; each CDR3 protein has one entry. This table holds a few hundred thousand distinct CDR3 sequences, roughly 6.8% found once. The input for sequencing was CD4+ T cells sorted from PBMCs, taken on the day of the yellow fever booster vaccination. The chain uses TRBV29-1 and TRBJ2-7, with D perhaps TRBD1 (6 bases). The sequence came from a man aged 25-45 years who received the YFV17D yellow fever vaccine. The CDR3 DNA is TGCAGCGTTGAAGAGACCGGGACACCATACTACGAGCAGTACTTC. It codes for CSVEETGTPYYEQYF.